This T cell receptor (beta chain) was retrieved from a study of cytomegalovirus exposure and HLA in healthy donors. Notes on the study in general: TCR beta chains associated with HLA were, in a later analysis, more clonally expanded than equally common others. In vitro testing confirmed a few CMV-associated chains as specific for CMV antigens. Apparent HLA restriction characterized most CMV-associated TCR beta chains in a later analysis.

In the case of this clone: Its target is not known.

Germline CDR1 and CDR2: SEHNR and FQNEAQ (reference sequence). With 6 bases removed from V and 4 bases from J, the gap between germline ends came to 15 bases. There are 14 residues in the CDR3. Both 60 Vbeta primers and 13 Jbeta primers went into the PCR. Repertoires were generated with immunoSEQ multiplex PCR, while TCRdb's copy carries only in-frame clones and drops some. This sample has 150,000 to 200,000 clones, with 60% to 80% found just once. The V call is TRBV7-9, the J call TRBJ1-1; D gene unclear. The receptor was isolated from a male donor in good health and CMV-seronegative. Sequenced input: PBMCs. The CDR3 bases are TGTGCCAGCAGTAGTTCGGGATTGAGCACTGAAGCTTTCTTT. Its translation is CASSSSGLSTEAFF.